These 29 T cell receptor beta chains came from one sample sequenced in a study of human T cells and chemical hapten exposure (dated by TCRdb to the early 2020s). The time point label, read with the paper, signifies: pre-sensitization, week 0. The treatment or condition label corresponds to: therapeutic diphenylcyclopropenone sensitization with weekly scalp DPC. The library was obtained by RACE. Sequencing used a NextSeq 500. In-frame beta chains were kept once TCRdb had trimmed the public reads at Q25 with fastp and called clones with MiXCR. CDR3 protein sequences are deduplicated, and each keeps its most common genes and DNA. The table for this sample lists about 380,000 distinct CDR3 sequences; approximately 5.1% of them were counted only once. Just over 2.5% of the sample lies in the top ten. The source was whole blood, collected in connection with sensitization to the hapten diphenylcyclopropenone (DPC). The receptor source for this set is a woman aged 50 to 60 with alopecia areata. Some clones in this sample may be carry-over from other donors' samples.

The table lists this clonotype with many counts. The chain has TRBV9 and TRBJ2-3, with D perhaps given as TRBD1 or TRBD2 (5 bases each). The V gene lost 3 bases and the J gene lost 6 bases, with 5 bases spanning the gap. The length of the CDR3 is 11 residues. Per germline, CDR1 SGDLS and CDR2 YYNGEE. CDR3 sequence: CASSGGDTQYF. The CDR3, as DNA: TGTGCCAGCAGCGGGGGGGATACGCAGTATTTT.

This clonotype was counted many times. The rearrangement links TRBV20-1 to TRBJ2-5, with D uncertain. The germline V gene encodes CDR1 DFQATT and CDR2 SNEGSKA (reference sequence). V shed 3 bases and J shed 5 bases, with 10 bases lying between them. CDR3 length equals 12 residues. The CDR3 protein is CSASLTTETQYF. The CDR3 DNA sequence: TGCAGTGCTAGCTTAACCACCGAGACCCAGTACTTC.

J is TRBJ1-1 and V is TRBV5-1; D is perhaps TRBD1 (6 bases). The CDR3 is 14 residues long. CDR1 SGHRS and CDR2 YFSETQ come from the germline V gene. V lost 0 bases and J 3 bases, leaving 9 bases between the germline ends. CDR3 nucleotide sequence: TGCGCCAGCAGCTTGGAGGGGGGTTACACTGAAGCTTTCTTT. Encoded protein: CASSLEGGYTEAFF.

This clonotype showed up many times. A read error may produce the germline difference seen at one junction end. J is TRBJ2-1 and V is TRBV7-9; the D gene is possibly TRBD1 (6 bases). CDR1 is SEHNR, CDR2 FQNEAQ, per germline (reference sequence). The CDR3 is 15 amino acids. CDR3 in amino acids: CASSLGTPSHNEQFF. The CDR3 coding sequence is TGTGCCAGCAGCTTGGGGACACCCTCCCACAATGAGCAGTTCTTC.

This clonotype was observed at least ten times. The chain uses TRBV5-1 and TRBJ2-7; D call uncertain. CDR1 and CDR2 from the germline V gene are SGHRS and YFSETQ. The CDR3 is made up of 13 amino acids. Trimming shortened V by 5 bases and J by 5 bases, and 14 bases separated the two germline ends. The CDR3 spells CASSRTGWDEQYF. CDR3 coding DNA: TGCGCCAGCAGTCGGACGGGCTGGGACGAGCAGTACTTC.

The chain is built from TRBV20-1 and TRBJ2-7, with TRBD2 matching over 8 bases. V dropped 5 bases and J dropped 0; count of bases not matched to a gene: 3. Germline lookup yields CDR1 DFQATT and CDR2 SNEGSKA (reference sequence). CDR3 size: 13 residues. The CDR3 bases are TGCAGTGCTCTGAGCGGGGGCTCCTACGAGCAGTACTTC. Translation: CSALSGGSYEQYF.

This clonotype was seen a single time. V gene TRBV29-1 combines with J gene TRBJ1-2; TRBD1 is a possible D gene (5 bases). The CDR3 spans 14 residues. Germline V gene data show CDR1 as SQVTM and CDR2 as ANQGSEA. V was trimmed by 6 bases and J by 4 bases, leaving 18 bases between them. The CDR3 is CSVDVEQVRYGYTF. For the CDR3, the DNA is TGCAGCGTAGACGTGGAACAGGTGCGCTATGGCTACACCTTC.

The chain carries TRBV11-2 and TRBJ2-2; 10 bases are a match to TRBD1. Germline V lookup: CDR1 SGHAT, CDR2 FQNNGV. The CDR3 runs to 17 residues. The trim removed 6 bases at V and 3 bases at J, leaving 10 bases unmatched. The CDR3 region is CASRKPGQGRHTGELFF. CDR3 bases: TGTGCCAGCAGAAAGCCGGGACAGGGGAGGCACACCGGGGAGCTGTTTTTT.

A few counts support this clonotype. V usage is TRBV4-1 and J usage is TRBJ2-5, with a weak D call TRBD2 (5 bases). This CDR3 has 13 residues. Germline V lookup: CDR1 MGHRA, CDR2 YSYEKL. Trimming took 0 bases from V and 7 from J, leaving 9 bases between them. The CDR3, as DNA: TGCGCCAGCAGCCAAGAGACCGGAGGGACCCAGTACTTC. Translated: CASSQETGGTQYF.

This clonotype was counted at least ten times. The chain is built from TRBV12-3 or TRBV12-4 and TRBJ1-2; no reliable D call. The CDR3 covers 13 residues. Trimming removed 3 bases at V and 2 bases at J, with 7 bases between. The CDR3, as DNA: TGTGCCAGCAGTTTGACAACCAACTATGGCTACACCTTC. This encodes CASSLTTNYGYTF.

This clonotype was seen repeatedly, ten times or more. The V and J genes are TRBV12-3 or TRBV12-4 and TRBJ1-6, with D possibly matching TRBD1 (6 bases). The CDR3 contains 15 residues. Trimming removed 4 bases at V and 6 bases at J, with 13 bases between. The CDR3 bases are TGTGCCAGCAGTTCCCAGGACAGAATTAATTCACCCCTCCACTTT. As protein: CASSSQDRINSPLHF.

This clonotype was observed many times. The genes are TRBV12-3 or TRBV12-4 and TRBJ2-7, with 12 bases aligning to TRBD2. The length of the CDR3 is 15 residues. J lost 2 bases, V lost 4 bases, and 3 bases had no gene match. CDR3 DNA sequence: TGTGCCAGCAGTTCCCCTAGCGGGGGGGCCTACGAGCAGTACTTC. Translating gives CASSSPSGGAYEQYF.

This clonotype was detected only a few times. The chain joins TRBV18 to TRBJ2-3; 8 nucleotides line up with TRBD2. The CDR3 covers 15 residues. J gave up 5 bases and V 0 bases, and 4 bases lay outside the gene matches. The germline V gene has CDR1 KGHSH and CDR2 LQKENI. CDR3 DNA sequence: TGTGCCAGCTCACCACCGAGCGGGAGAGAAGATACGCAGTATTTT. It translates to CASSPPSGREDTQYF. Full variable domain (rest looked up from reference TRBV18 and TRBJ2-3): NAGVMQNPRHLVRRRGQEARLRCSPMKGHSHVYWYRQLPEEGLKFMVYLQKENIIDESGMPKERFSAEFPKEGPSILRIQQVVRGDSAAYFCASSPPSGREDTQYFGPGTRLTVL.

The CDR3 is CASSPGQGRASGANVLTF. The CDR3 nucleotides read TGTGCCAGCAGCCCTGGACAGGGGAGGGCCTCTGGGGCCAACGTCCTGACTTTC. The gene calls are TRBV5-5 and TRBJ2-6, with TRBD1 matching 9 bases. With V trimmed by 4 bases and J by 0 bases, 8 bases remained unmatched. The length of the CDR3 is 18 residues. CDR1 is SGHKS, CDR2 YYEKEE, per germline (reference sequence).

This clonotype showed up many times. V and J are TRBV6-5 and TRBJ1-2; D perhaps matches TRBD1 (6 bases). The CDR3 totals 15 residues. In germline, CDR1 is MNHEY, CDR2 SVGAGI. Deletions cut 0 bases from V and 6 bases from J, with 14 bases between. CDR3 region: CASSYSTGGAHGYTF. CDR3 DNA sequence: TGTGCCAGCAGTTACTCGACTGGGGGGGCCCATGGCTACACCTTC.

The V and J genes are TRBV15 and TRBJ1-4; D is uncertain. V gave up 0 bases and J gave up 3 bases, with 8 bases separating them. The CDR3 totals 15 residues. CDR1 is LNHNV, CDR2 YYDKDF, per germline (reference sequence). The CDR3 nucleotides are TGTGCCACCAGCAGAGAAGGGCAGGCTAATGAAAAACTGTTTTTT. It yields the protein CATSREGQANEKLFF.

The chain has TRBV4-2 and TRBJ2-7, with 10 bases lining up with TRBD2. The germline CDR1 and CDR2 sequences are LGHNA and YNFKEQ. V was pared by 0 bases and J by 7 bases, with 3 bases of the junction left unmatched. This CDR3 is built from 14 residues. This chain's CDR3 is CASSQEVAGGEQYF. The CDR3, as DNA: TGTGCCAGCAGCCAAGAAGTAGCGGGGGGAGAGCAGTACTTC.

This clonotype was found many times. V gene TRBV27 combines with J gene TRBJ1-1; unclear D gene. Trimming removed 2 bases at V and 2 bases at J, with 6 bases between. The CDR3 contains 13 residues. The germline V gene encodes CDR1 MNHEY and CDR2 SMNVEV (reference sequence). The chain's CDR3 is CASSLNANTEAFF. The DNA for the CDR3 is TGTGCCAGCAGTTTAAACGCAAACACTGAAGCTTTCTTT.

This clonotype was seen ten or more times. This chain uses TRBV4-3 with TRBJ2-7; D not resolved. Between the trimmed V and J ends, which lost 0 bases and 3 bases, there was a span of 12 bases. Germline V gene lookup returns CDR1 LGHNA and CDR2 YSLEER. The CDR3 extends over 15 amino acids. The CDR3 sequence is CASSQESGGVYEQYF. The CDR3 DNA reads TGCGCCAGCAGCCAAGAGTCTGGCGGAGTCTACGAGCAGTACTTC.

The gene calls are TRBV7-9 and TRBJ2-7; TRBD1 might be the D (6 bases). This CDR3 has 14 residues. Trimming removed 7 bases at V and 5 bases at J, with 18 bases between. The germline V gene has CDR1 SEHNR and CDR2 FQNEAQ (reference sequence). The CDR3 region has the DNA TGTGCCAGCATCCACAGTGGCAGGGGCCACGAGCAGTACTTC. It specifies CASIHSGRGHEQYF.

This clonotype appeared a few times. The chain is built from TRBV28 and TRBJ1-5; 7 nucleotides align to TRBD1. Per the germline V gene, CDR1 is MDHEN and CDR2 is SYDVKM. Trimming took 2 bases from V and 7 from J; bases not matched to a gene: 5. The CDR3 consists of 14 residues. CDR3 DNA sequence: TGTGCCAGCAGTTTAAGAAGGGGGCTGCAGCCCCAGCATTTT. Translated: CASSLRRGLQPQHF.

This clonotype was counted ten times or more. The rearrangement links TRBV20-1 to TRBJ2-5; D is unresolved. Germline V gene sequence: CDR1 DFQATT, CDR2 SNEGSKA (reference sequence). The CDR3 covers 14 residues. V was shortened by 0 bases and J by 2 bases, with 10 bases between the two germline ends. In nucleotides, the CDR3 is TGCAGTGCTAGAGATTTAAAACTACAAGAGACCCAGTACTTC. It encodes CSARDLKLQETQYF.

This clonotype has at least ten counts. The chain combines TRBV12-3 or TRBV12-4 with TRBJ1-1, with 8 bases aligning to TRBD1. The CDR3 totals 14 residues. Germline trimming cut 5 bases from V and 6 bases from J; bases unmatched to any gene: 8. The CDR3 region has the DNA TGTGCCAGCAGTCAGGGACAGGAGGGCTCTGAAGCTTTCTTT. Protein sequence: CASSQGQEGSEAFF.

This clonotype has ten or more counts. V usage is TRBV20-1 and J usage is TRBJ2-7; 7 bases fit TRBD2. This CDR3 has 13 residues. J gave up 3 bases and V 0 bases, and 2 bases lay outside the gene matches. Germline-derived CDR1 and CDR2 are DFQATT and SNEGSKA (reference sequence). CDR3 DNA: TGCAGTGCTAGAGATGGGGGGGACTACGAGCAGTACTTC. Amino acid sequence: CSARDGGDYEQYF.

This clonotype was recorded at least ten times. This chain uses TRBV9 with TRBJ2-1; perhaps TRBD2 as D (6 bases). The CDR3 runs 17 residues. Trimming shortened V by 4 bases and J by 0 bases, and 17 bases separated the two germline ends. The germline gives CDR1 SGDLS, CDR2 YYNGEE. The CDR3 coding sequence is TGTGCCAGCAGCCCCCTGGGGTGGGGGGTCTCCTACAATGAGCAGTTCTTC. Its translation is CASSPLGWGVSYNEQFF. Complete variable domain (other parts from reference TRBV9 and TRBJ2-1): DSGVTQTPKHLITATGQRVTLRCSPRSGDLSVYWYQQSLDQGLQFLIQYYNGEERAKGNILERFSAQQFPDLHSELNLSSLELGDSALYFCASSPLGWGVSYNEQFFGPGTRLTVL.

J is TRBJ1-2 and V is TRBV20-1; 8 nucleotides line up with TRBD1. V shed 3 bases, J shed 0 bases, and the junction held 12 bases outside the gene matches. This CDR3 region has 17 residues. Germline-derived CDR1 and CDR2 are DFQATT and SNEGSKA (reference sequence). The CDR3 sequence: CSASIGTGARTNYGYTF. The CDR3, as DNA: TGCAGTGCTAGCATCGGGACAGGCGCTCGAACTAACTATGGCTACACCTTC.

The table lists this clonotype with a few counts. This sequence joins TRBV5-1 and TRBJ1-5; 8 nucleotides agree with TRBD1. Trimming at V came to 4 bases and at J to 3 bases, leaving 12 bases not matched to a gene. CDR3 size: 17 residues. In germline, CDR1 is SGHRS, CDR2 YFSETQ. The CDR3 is CASSPGTGVSDNQPQHF. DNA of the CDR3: TGCGCCAGCAGCCCCGGGACAGGAGTTTCGGACAATCAGCCCCAGCATTTT. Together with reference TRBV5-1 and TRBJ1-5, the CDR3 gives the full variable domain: KAGVTQTPRYLIKTRGQQVTLSCSPISGHRSVSWYQQTPGQGLQFLFEYFSETQRNKGNFPGRFSGRQFSNSRSEMNVSTLELGDSALYLCASSPGTGVSDNQPQHFGDGTRLSIL.

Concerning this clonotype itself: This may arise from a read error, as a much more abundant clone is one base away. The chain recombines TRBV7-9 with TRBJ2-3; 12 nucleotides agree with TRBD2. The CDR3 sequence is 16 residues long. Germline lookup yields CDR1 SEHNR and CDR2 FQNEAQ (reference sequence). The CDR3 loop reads CASSPPTSGSKDMQYF. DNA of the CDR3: TGTGCCAGCAGCCCGCCGACTAGCGGGAGTAAAGATATGCAGTATTTT.

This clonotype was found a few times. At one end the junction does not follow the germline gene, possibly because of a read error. The CDR3 DNA reads TGCAGCGTAGAAGGGGGGGCCGGCGAGCAGTACTTC. Protein sequence: CSVEGGAGEQYF. This rearrangement joins TRBV29-1 to TRBJ2-7; TRBD2 might be the D (7 bases). This CDR3 is built from 12 residues. Germline-derived CDR1 and CDR2 are SQVTM and ANQGSEA.